Described below is a single TCR beta chain sequence and its context. Its antigen remains unknown. Libraries were prepared by immunoSEQ multiplex PCR; TCRdb keeps only in-frame clonotypes and omits some of them. The sample lists about 56,000 clones, around 79% occurring once. The trim removed 1 base at V and 7 bases at J, leaving 3 bases unmatched. CDR1 MGHDK and CDR2 SYGVNS come from the germline V gene. The CDR3 contains 13 residues. The record originates from a study of memory CD4+ T cells and cytomegalovirus serostatus. The sort gate was single viable CD3+CD4+CD8-CD45RO+ cells for memory CD4+ T cells. Regarding the study as a whole: Of roughly 180 reported CMV TCRbeta sequences, 65 to 85 were found in memory CD4+ repertoires.

The genes are TRBV25-1 and TRBJ2-5; 7 bases match TRBD2. The receptor was derived from an adult in good health and CMV-seropositive. The source material was memory CD4+ T cells from blood. This CDR3 reads CASSEWEGATQYF. Written as DNA, the CDR3 is TGTGCCAGCAGTGAATGGGAGGGAGCGACCCAGTACTTC.